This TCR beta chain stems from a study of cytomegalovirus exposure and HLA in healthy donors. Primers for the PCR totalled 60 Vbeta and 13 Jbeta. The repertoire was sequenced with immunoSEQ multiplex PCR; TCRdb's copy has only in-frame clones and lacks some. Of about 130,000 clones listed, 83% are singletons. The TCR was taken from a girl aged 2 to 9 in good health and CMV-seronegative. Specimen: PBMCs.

CDR3 bases: TGTGCCAGCAGACCCTCCGGGACAGGGTACAATGAGCAGTTCTTC. Translation: CASRPSGTGYNEQFF. This chain connects TRBV6-1 to TRBJ2-1; TRBD1 matches at 9 bases. This CDR3 comprises 15 residues. CDR1 MNHNS and CDR2 SASEGT come from the germline V gene. The V and J ends lost 6 bases and 4 bases, in that order; junction bases with no gene match: 7.